These 8 T cell receptor beta chains originate from one sample sequenced in a study of control samples from healthy donors and cancer patients. Some clones are missing from TCRdb's copy, which holds only in-frame ones; the method was immunoSEQ multiplex PCR. The sample gives around 170,000 clones, roughly 92% of which show up once; 1.1% to 1.5% is in the top ten. Material: blood. These receptors came from a man aged 30 to 39 in good health.

This chain connects TRBV2 to TRBJ1-6; no reliable D call. CDR3 length: 15 amino acids. V shed 8 bases and J shed 7 bases, with 18 bases lying between them. Germline CDR1 reads SNHLY; CDR2 reads FYNNEI. As DNA, the CDR3 is TGTGCCAGCCAAGGAGATCCCGTGGGGAATTCACCCCTCCACTTT. Its translation is CASQGDPVGNSPLHF.

This clone has only one observation. The chain uses TRBV19 and TRBJ2-1, with a weak D call TRBD2 (7 bases). The V gene lost 3 bases and the J gene lost 7 bases, with 16 bases spanning the gap. The CDR3 runs 15 residues. The germline CDR1 and CDR2 sequences are LNHDA and SQIVND (reference sequence). The CDR3 sequence is CASSILGGALNEQFF. DNA of the CDR3: TGTGCCAGTAGTATTTTGGGGGGGGCATTGAATGAGCAGTTCTTC.

V and J are TRBV7-2 and TRBJ2-3, with D possibly being TRBD2 (5 bases). The V gene lost 5 bases and the J gene lost 4 bases, with 19 bases spanning the gap. This CDR3 contains 16 residues. CDR1 and CDR2 (germline): SGHTA, FQGNSA. CDR3 sequence (DNA): TGTGCCAGCAGCCCTCGGGCGGCCCTGAGGGCAGATACGCAGTATTTT. This sequence encodes CASSPRAALRADTQYF.

The genes are TRBV30 and TRBJ2-7; no firm D call. This CDR3 is built from 11 residues. The V gene lost 3 bases and the J gene lost 3 bases, with 6 bases spanning the gap. Per germline, CDR1 GTSNPN and CDR2 SVGIG (reference sequence). The CDR3 coding sequence is TGTGCCTGGAGCATTAGCTACGAGCAGTACTTC. Translation gives CAWSISYEQYF.

The V gene is TRBV15, the J gene TRBJ2-7, with D possibly TRBD2 on 7 matching bases. The ends were cut back, 8 bases at V and 1 base at J, with 15 bases in the middle. The V gene's germline CDR1 is LNHNV and CDR2 YYDKDF (reference sequence). The CDR3 contains 14 residues. In DNA, the CDR3 is TGTGCCACCTCCGGGGGGCGATGGTCCTACGAGCAGTACTTC. Translating gives CATSGGRWSYEQYF.

The V call is TRBV7-2, the J call TRBJ1-5, with D uncertain. The V end was cut by 3 bases, the J end by 9 bases, with 9 bases between. Germline loops: CDR1 SGHTA, CDR2 FQGNSA. This CDR3 has 12 amino acids. The CDR3 coding sequence is TGTGCCAGCAGCTTCCCGGGTAGGCCCCAGCATTTT. Its protein is CASSFPGRPQHF.

This chain uses TRBV6-5 with TRBJ2-7; 7 positions agree with TRBD2. Trimming at V came to 4 bases and at J to 3 bases, leaving 6 bases not matched to a gene. The germline gives CDR1 MNHEY, CDR2 SVGAGI. The CDR3 covers 14 residues. CDR3 in DNA: TGTGCCAGCAGTTTTTCGGGGGGTTTCTACGAGCAGTACTTC. Its protein product is CASSFSGGFYEQYF.

The chain has TRBV19 and TRBJ2-1, with TRBD2 identical over 10 bases. Germline CDR1 LNHDA, CDR2 SQIVND (reference sequence). Trimming took 6 bases from V and 0 from J; bases not matched to a gene: 8. This CDR3 contains 17 residues. The CDR3 loop is CASRTSGNAGSYNEQFF. The CDR3 DNA reads as TGTGCCAGTAGAACTAGCGGGAATGCGGGCTCCTACAATGAGCAGTTCTTC.